This TCR beta chain was sequenced during a study of T cells in localized non-small cell lung cancer. V dropped 6 bases and J dropped 6 bases, with 21 bases sitting between them. CDR3 length equals 15 residues. Germline lookup yields CDR1 MNHEY and CDR2 SVGAGI. Sequencing used immunoSEQ multiplex PCR; TCRdb keeps in-frame clones, though not all of them. The sample includes about 14,000 clones, about 92% seen only once; the top ten take 2.5% to 3%. Sequenced material: peripheral blood mononuclear cells, taken before any cancer treatment. This chain links TRBV6-5 with TRBJ2-7; D gene uncertain. The sequence was obtained from a man between 40 and 70 years old with stage III lung adenocarcinoma. CDR3 nucleotides: TGTGCCAGCAGCGACGCGCGGACCTCTTCCCCCGAGCAGTACTTC. Translated: CASSDARTSSPEQYF.